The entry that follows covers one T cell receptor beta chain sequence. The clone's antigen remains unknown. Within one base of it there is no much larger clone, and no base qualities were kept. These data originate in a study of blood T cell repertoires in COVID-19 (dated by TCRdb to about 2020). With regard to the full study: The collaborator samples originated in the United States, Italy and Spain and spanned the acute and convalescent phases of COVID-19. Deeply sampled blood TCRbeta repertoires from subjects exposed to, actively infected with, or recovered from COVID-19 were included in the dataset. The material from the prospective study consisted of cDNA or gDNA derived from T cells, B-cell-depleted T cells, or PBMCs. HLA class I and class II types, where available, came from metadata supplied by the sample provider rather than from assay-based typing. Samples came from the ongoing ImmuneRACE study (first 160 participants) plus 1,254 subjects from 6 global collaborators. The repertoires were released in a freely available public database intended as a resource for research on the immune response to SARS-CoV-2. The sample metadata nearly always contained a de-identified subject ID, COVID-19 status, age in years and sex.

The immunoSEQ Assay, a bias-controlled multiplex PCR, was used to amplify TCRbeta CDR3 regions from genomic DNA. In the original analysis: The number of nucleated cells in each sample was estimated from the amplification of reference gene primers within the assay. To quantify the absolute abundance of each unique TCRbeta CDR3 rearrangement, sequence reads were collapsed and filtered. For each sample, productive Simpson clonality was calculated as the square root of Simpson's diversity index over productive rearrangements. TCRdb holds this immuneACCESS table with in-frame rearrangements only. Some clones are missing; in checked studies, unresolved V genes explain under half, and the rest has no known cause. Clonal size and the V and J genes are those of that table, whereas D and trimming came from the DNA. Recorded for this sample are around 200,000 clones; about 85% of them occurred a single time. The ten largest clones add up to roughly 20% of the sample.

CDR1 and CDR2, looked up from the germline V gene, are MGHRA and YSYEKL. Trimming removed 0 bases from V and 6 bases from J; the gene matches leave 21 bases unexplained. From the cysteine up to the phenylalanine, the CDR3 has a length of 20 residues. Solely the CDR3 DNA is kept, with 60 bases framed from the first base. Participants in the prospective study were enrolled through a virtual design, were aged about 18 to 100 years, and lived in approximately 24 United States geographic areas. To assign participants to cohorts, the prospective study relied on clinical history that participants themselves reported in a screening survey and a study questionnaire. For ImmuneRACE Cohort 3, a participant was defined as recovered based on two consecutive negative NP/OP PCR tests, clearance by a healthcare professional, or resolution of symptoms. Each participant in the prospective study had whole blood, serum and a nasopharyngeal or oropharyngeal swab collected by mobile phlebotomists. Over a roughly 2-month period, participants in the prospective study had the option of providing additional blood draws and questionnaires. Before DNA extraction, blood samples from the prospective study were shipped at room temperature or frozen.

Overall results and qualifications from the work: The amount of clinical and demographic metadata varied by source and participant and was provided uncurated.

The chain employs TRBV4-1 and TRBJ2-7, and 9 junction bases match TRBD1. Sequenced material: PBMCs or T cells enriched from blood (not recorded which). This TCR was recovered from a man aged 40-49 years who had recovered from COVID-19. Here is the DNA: TGCGCCAGCAGCCAAGATCGGAGGACTACTCCGGGGTCGACAGGGGGCGAGCAGTACTTC. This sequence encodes CASSQDRRTTPGSTGGEQYF.